The rows below give T cell receptor beta chains drawn from one sample of a study of blood T cells in healthy people across ages. A single record per CDR3 protein comes from TCRdb applying MiXCR to the 5' RACE reads. In the table there are 700,000 to 950,000 distinct CDR3 sequences, around 40% of which are singletons. Input material: blood. Every receptor here comes from a woman in her sixties or seventies in good health. The CDR3 runs from the conserved cysteine through the conserved F or W. The D gene is left open where the match is weak. Clone size is not always given. Where it is, it says once, few, many or a class for expanded clones.

J | V | size | D | CDR3 | DNA
TRBJ2-1 | TRBV20-1 | few | TRBD1 | CSAGPPTGGGNEQFF | TGCAGTGCTGGCCCCCCTACAGGGGGCGGCAATGAGCAGTTCTTC
TRBJ2-3 | TRBV7-2 | few | NA | CASRRTQGSGPDTQYF | TGTGCCAGCAGACGAACCCAGGGGTCCGGCCCAGATACGCAGTATTTT
TRBJ2-5 | TRBV20-1 | NA | NA | CSATQGWGETQYF | TGCAGTGCTACTCAGGGTTGGGGGGAGACCCAGTACTTC
TRBJ2-7 | TRBV15 | NA | NA | CATSRVAGTEQYF | TGTGCCACCAGCAGAGTGGCGGGGACTGAGCAGTACTTC
TRBJ2-3 | TRBV7-2 | many | NA | CASSLMSPDTQYF | TGTGCCAGCAGCTTAATGTCTCCAGATACGCAGTATTTT
TRBJ2-7 | TRBV11-1 | NA | TRBD2 | CASSPPRLAGFAYEQYF | TGTGCCAGCAGCCCGCCTCGACTAGCGGGGTTTGCCTACGAGCAGTACTTC
TRBJ1-5 | TRBV7-2 | NA | NA | CASSLALGAANQPQHF | TGTGCCAGCAGCTTAGCGCTGGGGGCAGCTAATCAGCCCCAGCATTTT
TRBJ1-2 | TRBV27 | NA | TRBD1 | CASSSTGGFNVFGYTF | TGTGCCAGCAGTTCGACAGGGGGCTTCAATGTGTTCGGCTACACCTTC
TRBJ2-7 | TRBV20-1 | NA | NA | CSARDITSTHYEQYF | TGCAGTGCTAGAGATATAACCTCAACCCACTACGAGCAGTACTTC
TRBJ2-1 | TRBV9 | many | TRBD2 | CASSPTSGGGEQFF | TGTGCCAGCAGCCCGACTAGCGGGGGTGGTGAGCAGTTCTTC
TRBJ2-7 | TRBV2 | NA | NA | CASSETSRDEQYF | TGTGCCAGCAGTGAGACTTCCCGGGACGAGCAGTACTTC
TRBJ2-1 | TRBV20-1 | NA | TRBD2 | CSANLAGANEQFF | TGCAGTGCTAATCTAGCGGGAGCCAATGAGCAGTTCTTC
TRBJ2-1 | TRBV29-1 | NA | NA | CSVDPYRGGDEQFF | TGCAGCGTCGACCCTTACAGGGGGGGGGATGAGCAGTTCTTC
TRBJ2-5 | TRBV11-1 | NA | TRBD1 | CASSLEGTGGFNEQYF | TGTGCCAGCAGCTTAGAGGGGACAGGGGGCTTCAATGAGCAGTACTTC
TRBJ2-5 | TRBV7-6 | NA | TRBD2 | CASSLDFFAGGMETQYF | TGTGCCAGCAGCTTAGATTTCTTCGCGGGAGGGATGGAGACCCAGTACTTC
TRBJ1-1 | TRBV6-5 | NA | NA | CASSYFRGGLPLNTEAFF | TGTGCCAGCAGTTACTTCCGCGGGGGCCTCCCTTTGAACACTGAAGCTTTCTTT
TRBJ2-1 | TRBV7-2 | NA | TRBD2 | CASSSRGGRSSYNEQFF | TGTGCCAGCAGCTCTCGGGGGGGGCGTAGCTCCTACAATGAGCAGTTCTTC
TRBJ2-2 | TRBV5-6 | few | TRBD2 | CASSLAGTSGRTGELFF | TGTGCCAGCAGCTTGGCCGGGACTAGCGGGAGGACCGGGGAGCTGTTTTTT
TRBJ2-7 | TRBV7-9 | NA | TRBD1 | CASIRDRDYEQYF | TGTGCCAGCATCCGGGACAGGGATTACGAGCAGTACTTC
TRBJ2-5 | TRBV7-7 | NA | NA | CASSGVTGGTQYF | TGTGCTAGCAGCGGAGTAACAGGCGGGACCCAGTACTTC
TRBJ2-1 | TRBV7-2 | few | NA | CASSSLPGDEQFF | TGTGCCAGCAGCTCCCTCCCCGGGGATGAGCAGTTCTTC
TRBJ2-1 | TRBV24-1 | NA | NA | CATSDFTSNEQFF | TGTGCCACCAGTGATTTCACTAGTAATGAGCAGTTCTTC
TRBJ2-7 | TRBV20-1 | few | TRBD1 | CSAKSGGEISYEQYF | TGCAGTGCCAAATCAGGGGGCGAGATCTCCTACGAGCAGTACTTC
TRBJ2-4 | TRBV15 | NA | NA | CATSRDHVVGSEQYF | TGTGCCACCAGCAGAGATCACGTTGTGGGGAGTGAGCAGTACTTC
TRBJ2-1 | TRBV11-2 | NA | TRBD2 | CASSLLYPGLAGVEQFF | TGTGCCAGCAGCTTACTGTACCCGGGACTAGCGGGAGTTGAGCAGTTCTTC
TRBJ1-5 | TRBV7-8 | NA | NA | CASSSRANSNQPQHF | TGTGCCAGCAGCTCCAGGGCAAATAGCAATCAGCCCCAGCATTTT
TRBJ2-5 | TRBV11-2 | NA | NA | CASSPLGTEYNEQYF | TGTGCCAGCAGCCCCCTGGGGACGGAATACAATGAGCAGTACTTC
TRBJ2-3 | TRBV28 | once | NA | CASSAPQGTDTQYF | TGTGCCAGCAGTGCGCCCCAGGGAACAGATACGCAGTATTTT
TRBJ2-1 | TRBV28 | NA | TRBD2 | CASSPQRGGRNEQFF | TGTGCCAGCAGTCCACAGCGGGGGGGCAGGAATGAGCAGTTCTTC
TRBJ2-2 | TRBV5-1 | many | TRBD1 | CASSLGPQGDTGELFF | TGCGCCAGCAGCTTGGGACCTCAGGGGGACACCGGGGAGCTGTTTTTT
TRBJ1-1 | TRBV10-3 | once | NA | CASGVLRLNTEAFF | TGTGCCAGCGGGGTCTTGAGGCTGAACACTGAAGCTTTCTTT
TRBJ1-2 | TRBV3-1 | NA | NA | CASSQRRNYGYTF | TGTGCCAGCAGCCAACGACGAAACTATGGCTACACCTTC
TRBJ2-7 | TRBV27 | few | TRBD1 | CASSLGTVGYYEQYF | TGTGCCAGCAGTTTGGGGACAGTCGGTTACTACGAGCAGTACTTC
TRBJ2-5 | TRBV7-2 | few | NA | CASGSWGLAEETQYF | TGTGCCAGCGGGTCATGGGGTCTAGCAGAAGAGACCCAGTACTTC
TRBJ1-2 | TRBV28 | NA | TRBD1 | CASSGPGQSEGYTF | TGTGCCAGCAGTGGACCGGGACAGAGTGAGGGCTACACCTTC
TRBJ2-5 | TRBV7-9 | NA | TRBD2 | CASSPGLAGLETQYF | TGCGCCAGCAGCCCGGGACTAGCGGGATTGGAGACCCAGTACTTC
TRBJ2-1 | TRBV7-9 | NA | NA | CASSSNTDNEQFF | TGTGCCAGCAGCTCCAACACCGACAATGAGCAGTTCTTC
TRBJ2-2 | TRBV4-1 | NA | TRBD1 | CASSQKGQGVGTGELFF | TGCGCCAGCAGCCAAAAGGGACAGGGGGTCGGCACCGGGGAGCTGTTTTTT
TRBJ1-5 | TRBV20-1 | few | NA | CSAREPRGTNQPQHF | TGCAGTGCTAGAGAACCTCGGGGGACCAATCAGCCCCAGCATTTT
TRBJ2-3 | TRBV20-1 | few | NA | CSARGAGTDTQYF | TGCAGTGCTAGGGGGGCCGGCACAGATACGCAGTATTTT
TRBJ2-1 | TRBV6-2/TRBV6-3 | NA | NA | CASSYSPHFSYNEQFF | TGTGCCAGCAGTTACTCGCCACACTTCTCCTACAATGAGCAGTTCTTC
TRBJ2-1 | TRBV5-1 | few | TRBD1 | CASSLAGQGAFF | TGCGCCAGCAGCTTGGCCGGACAGGGGGCGTTCTTC
TRBJ2-3 | TRBV5-4 | NA | TRBD2 | CASSLGTSGETDTQYF | TGCGCCAGCAGCTTGGGGACTAGCGGGGAGACAGATACGCAGTATTTT
TRBJ1-1 | TRBV20-1 | few | NA | CSARDAKDPSVTEAFF | TGCAGTGCTAGAGATGCGAAGGATCCTTCGGTCACTGAAGCTTTCTTT
TRBJ2-3 | TRBV20-1 | NA | NA | CSAKGSRDTQYF | TGCAGTGCGAAAGGCAGCCGGGATACGCAGTATTTT
TRBJ2-1 | TRBV7-6 | few | NA | CASSVESRDEQFF | TGTGCCAGCAGCGTCGAGTCCCGCGATGAGCAGTTCTTC
TRBJ2-5 | TRBV12-3/TRBV12-4 | few | TRBD2 | CASSLLTGGGNNEQYF | TGTGCCAGCAGTTTATTGACCGGGGGGGGCAACAATGAGCAGTACTTC
TRBJ2-6 | TRBV6-1 | NA | NA | CASSPNQGRSGANVLTF | TGTGCCAGCAGCCCCAACCAAGGCCGCTCTGGGGCCAACGTCCTGACTTTC
TRBJ2-1 | TRBV10-3 | few | NA | CAISEGTNMGNEQFF | TGTGCCATCAGTGAAGGGACAAATATGGGCAATGAGCAGTTCTTC
TRBJ1-5 | TRBV4-3 | NA | NA | CASSQEGRSNQPQHF | TGCGCCAGCAGCCAAGAGGGCAGGAGCAATCAGCCCCAGCATTTT